The rows below give T cell receptor beta chains drawn from one sample of a study of long-term antiretroviral therapy in people with HIV. TCRdb's table, derived via immunoSEQ multiplex PCR, lists solely in-frame clones and lacks some. The profile shows 15,000 to 20,000 clones, approximately 75% of them singletons. The material sequenced was unsorted PBMCs, taken 0.3 years after starting antiretroviral therapy. All receptors come from a man younger than 35 with HIV. Both conserved end residues are part of each CDR3. D genes are given only for firm matches. Size tells how often a clone was seen (once, few, many) or the class of an expanded clone, and some rows leave it out.

.	TRBJ2-2	TRBV10-1	few	CASEGVAGELFF	TGCGCCAGCGAAGGGGTTGCCGGGGAGCTGTTTTTT
.	TRBJ2-6	TRBV10-3	.	CATKGVSGANVLTF	TGTGCCACTAAAGGGGTCTCTGGGGCCAACGTCCTGACTTTC
.	TRBJ2-3	TRBV7-3	.	CASPRGDTQYF	TGTGCCAGCCCCAGAGGAGATACGCAGTATTTT
.	TRBJ1-5	TRBV6-5	.	CASRDGFNQPQHF	TGTGCCAGTCGTGACGGTTTCAATCAGCCCCAGCATTTT
.	TRBJ1-2	TRBV29-1	.	CSVVAGDYGYTF	TGCAGCGTTGTGGCAGGGGACTATGGCTACACCTTC
TRBD1	TRBJ1-1	TRBV7-9	.	CASSLGGRGKKTEAFF	TGTGCCAGCAGCCTAGGGGGCAGGGGTAAGAAAACTGAAGCTTTCTTT
.	TRBJ1-5	TRBV15	.	CATSREGQEIGQPQHF	TGTGCCACCAGCAGAGAAGGGCAGGAGATAGGTCAGCCCCAGCATTTT
TRBD1	TRBJ1-2	TRBV19	.	CASNSGQNYGYTF	TGTGCCAGTAATTCGGGACAGAACTATGGCTACACCTTC
TRBD2	TRBJ2-2	TRBV11-1	.	CASSFPGLAGTGELFF	TGTGCCAGCAGCTTCCCAGGACTAGCGGGGACCGGGGAGCTGTTTTTT
.	TRBJ2-2	TRBV11-2	.	CASSGSRYSNTGELFF	TGTGCCAGCAGCGGAAGTAGATACTCAAACACCGGGGAGCTGTTTTTT
TRBD2	TRBJ2-3	TRBV7-9	.	CASSPSARGSTDTQYF	TGTGCCAGCAGTCCCTCGGCGCGGGGGAGCACAGATACGCAGTATTTT
TRBD2	TRBJ2-7	TRBV27	.	CAGGRLAGTYEQYF	TGTGCAGGGGGTCGACTAGCGGGGACCTACGAGCAGTACTTC
TRBD2	TRBJ2-5	TRBV6-6	.	CASSPSGGQETQYF	TGTGCCAGCAGCCCTAGCGGGGGGCAAGAGACCCAGTACTTC
TRBD1	TRBJ2-7	TRBV6-5	.	CASSNGQGTYF	TGTGCCAGCAGTAATGGACAGGGGACGTACTTC
TRBD1	TRBJ1-1	TRBV4-1	.	CASSQATGARTEAFF	TGCGCCAGCAGCCAAGCAACAGGGGCGAGAACTGAAGCTTTCTTT
.	TRBJ1-4	TRBV9	.	CASSGGRFNEKLFF	TGTGCCAGCAGCGGGGGGAGATTTAATGAAAAACTGTTTTTT
TRBD1	TRBJ2-1	TRBV7-9	.	CASSLGQGGPSYNEQFF	TGTGCCAGCAGCTTGGGACAGGGGGGCCCCTCCTACAATGAGCAGTTCTTC
TRBD2	TRBJ2-2	TRBV7-6	.	CASSFLAGTNTGELFF	TGTGCCAGCAGCTTTTTAGCGGGGACGAACACCGGGGAGCTGTTTTTT
.	TRBJ2-2	TRBV6-5	.	CASSYMGARTGELFF	TGTGCCAGCAGTTATATGGGGGCGCGAACCGGGGAGCTGTTTTTT
.	TRBJ2-2	TRBV25-1	.	CASSSPGPANTGELFF	TGTGCCAGCAGTTCCCCGGGCCCTGCGAACACCGGGGAGCTGTTTTTT
.	TRBJ1-5	TRBV9	.	CASSAEGGGQPQHF	TGTGCCAGCAGCGCAGAGGGGGGGGGTCAGCCCCAGCATTTT
TRBD1	TRBJ2-7	TRBV27	few	CASSLGTGGSHEQYF	TGTGCCAGCAGTTTGGGGACAGGGGGCTCCCACGAGCAGTACTTC
.	TRBJ1-6	TRBV6-6	few	CASRMAYNSPLHF	TGTGCCAGCAGGATGGCCTATAATTCACCCCTCCACTTT
.	TRBJ1-2	TRBV6-1	.	CASREHPNYGYTF	TGTGCCAGCAGAGAGCACCCTAACTATGGCTACACCTTC
.	TRBJ1-4	TRBV18	.	CASSRGEGNEKLFF	TGTGCCAGCTCACGGGGTGAGGGAAATGAAAAACTGTTTTTT
TRBD1	TRBJ1-2	TRBV28	.	CASSIPRQGYGYTF	TGTGCCAGCAGTATCCCGCGACAGGGCTATGGCTACACCTTC
TRBD2	TRBJ2-3	TRBV9	.	CASSVLAGGTDTQYF	TGTGCCAGCAGCGTACTAGCGGGGGGAACAGATACGCAGTATTTT
.	TRBJ1-3	TRBV5-1	.	CASSIGVDSGNTIYF	TGCGCCAGCAGCATCGGGGTCGACTCTGGAAACACCATATATTTT